This entry lists 32 T cell receptor beta chains sequenced from one sample in a study of tumor-infiltrating lymphocytes in primary liver carcinoma (dated by TCRdb to the late 2010s). The data were produced on an Illumina HiSeq 2500. Using a constant-region primer and ProtoScript II reverse transcriptase, TCRbeta-specific cDNA was reverse-transcribed from 450 to 650 ng total RNA. The TCRbeta libraries were prepared through three rounds of nested multiplex PCR following a slightly modified ARM-PCR procedure. Each of the first two PCR rounds ran for about 10 cycles and used multiplex TRBV1-TRBV30 forward primers together with a Cbeta reverse primer. Using fastp at Q25 and MiXCR, TCRdb reprocessed the public reads and kept productive beta chains. Every CDR3 protein is listed once, alongside the most common genes and DNA of its rows. Counted in this sample were approximately 300,000 distinct CDR3 sequences; less than 75% of them appeared once. Roughly 9% of the sample is taken by the ten largest.

RNA from unsorted whole blood was extracted with TRIzol reagent, and germline DNA was obtained with the DNeasy Blood & Tissue kit. Specimen: peripheral blood. The receptor source for this set is a man aged 35 to 55 with primary liver carcinoma and hepatitis B virus infection.

J is TRBJ1-2 and V is TRBV6-1; TRBD1 matches at 7 bases. This CDR3 has 16 residues. The germline gives CDR1 MNHNS, CDR2 SASEGT. V lost 2 bases to trimming and J lost 2 bases; unmatched junction nucleotides: 8. The CDR3 DNA reads as TGTGCCAGCAGTGAACCGGGCAGGGGGAGGAACTATGGCTACACCTTC. This gives the protein CASSEPGRGRNYGYTF.

J is TRBJ2-1 and V is TRBV14; D tentatively fits TRBD1 or TRBD2 (5 bases each). Trimming pared 4 bases from V and 8 bases from J, leaving 18 bases between. Germline V lookup: CDR1 SGHDN, CDR2 FVKESK. The CDR3 runs to 15 residues. CDR3 loop: CASSLRDLKSYEQFF. In nucleotides, the CDR3 is TGTGCCAGCAGCCTCCGGGACCTGAAGTCGTATGAGCAGTTCTTC.

This clonotype has a count of ten or more. The chain couples TRBV12-3 or TRBV12-4 to TRBJ2-1, with TRBD2 identical over 12 bases. The CDR3 is 15 amino acids. V lost 6 bases to trimming and J lost 6 bases; unmatched junction nucleotides: 6. CDR3 in DNA: TGTGCCAGCAGATGGACTAGCGGGGTCGCCAATGAGCAGTTCTTC. The encoded protein is CASRWTSGVANEQFF.

In regard to this clonotype: One end of the junction varies from germline; a read error may be responsible. The rearrangement links TRBV6-5 to TRBJ2-7; D gene ambiguous. This CDR3 comprises 15 residues. Germline loops: CDR1 MNHEY, CDR2 SVGAGI. Here the CDR3 DNA reads TGTGGCAGCAGCCTGCGTGGGGTGGGGACCTACGAGCAGTACTTC. Residues: CGSSLRGVGTYEQYF.

Remarks on this clonotype: At one end the junction does not follow the germline gene, possibly because of a read error. The chain joins TRBV11-3 to TRBJ1-1, with 7 positions matching TRBD1. The CDR3 is 13 amino acids. Germline CDR1 is SGHNT and CDR2 is YENEEA. For the CDR3, the DNA is TGTGCCAGCAGCGCTCGACAGGGAGCTGAAGCTATCTTT. Its protein is CASSARQGAEAIF.

About this clonotype itself: This may be a read error: a much more frequent sequence differs by one nucleotide. The CDR3 DNA is TGTGCCAGTGGTACCCACTACGAGCAGTACTTC. Amino acid sequence: CASGTHYEQYF. The V gene is TRBV5-4, the J gene TRBJ2-7, with D unresolved. The V gene lost 8 bases and the J gene lost 3 bases, with 9 bases spanning the gap. Germline CDR1 SGHNT, CDR2 YYREEE (reference sequence). The CDR3 consists of 11 residues.

A remark on this clonotype: Compared with germline, one end of the junction differs, possibly owing to a read error. The chain links TRBV6-1 to TRBJ2-7; 9 bases align to TRBD2. The germline CDR1 and CDR2 sequences are MNHNS and SASEGT. CDR3 size: 17 residues. CDR3 coding DNA: TGTGCCAGCGGTGAAGCGCGGGTGAGACTAGCGGTCTACGAGCAGTACTTC. Protein: CASGEARVRLAVYEQYF.

As regards this clonotype: Compared with germline, one end of the junction differs, possibly owing to a read error. This chain connects TRBV7-3 to TRBJ2-1; 11 bases are a match to TRBD2. This CDR3 has 17 amino acids. Germline V CDR1 and CDR2: SGHTA, FQGTGA. The CDR3 here is CASSLELAGVRYNEQLF. For the CDR3, the DNA is TGTGCCAGCAGCTTAGAACTAGCGGGAGTCCGCTACAATGAGCAGCTCTTC.

J is TRBJ1-2 and V is TRBV24-1; D is perhaps TRBD1 (5 bases). This CDR3 spans 14 amino acids. CDR1 and CDR2 from the germline V gene are KGHDR and SFDVKD. Trimming removed 2 bases from V and 6 bases from J, with 12 bases in between. In DNA, the CDR3 is TGTGCCACCAGTGATTCTAGGGACGGGCATGGCTACACCTTC. This translates into CATSDSRDGHGYTF.

The chain combines TRBV6-5 with TRBJ2-7; a weak D match, TRBD2 (5 bases). The CDR3 runs to 12 residues. Germline CDR1 and CDR2: MNHEY and SVGAGI. The V gene lost 11 bases and the J gene lost 0 bases, with 11 bases spanning the gap. The CDR3 loop reads CAGMGSSYEQYF. For the CDR3, the DNA is TGTGCCGGCATGGGGAGCTCCTACGAGCAGTACTTC.

The CDR3 loop reads CASSLQGQNTEAFF. In DNA form, the CDR3 reads TGCGCCAGCAGCTTGCAAGGGCAGAACACTGAAGCTTTCTTT. J is TRBJ1-1 and V is TRBV5-1; D not certain. V was shortened by 1 base and J by 1 base, with 8 bases between the two germline ends. This CDR3 region has 14 residues. Germline assignment: CDR1 SGHRS and CDR2 YFSETQ.

This sequence joins TRBV5-1 and TRBJ2-7, with 8 nucleotides matching TRBD1. The trim removed 0 bases at V and 6 bases at J, leaving 5 bases unmatched. CDR3 length equals 14 residues. CDR1 is SGHRS, CDR2 YFSETQ, per germline. The CDR3 region has the DNA TGCGCCAGCAGCTTGGCTCAGGGGGCCGCCGAGCAGTACTTC. It codes for CASSLAQGAAEQYF.

This clonotype showed up many times. The J gene is TRBJ2-7, the V gene TRBV12-3 or TRBV12-4, with no clear D. V gave up 2 bases and J gave up 13 bases, with 21 bases separating them. This CDR3 comprises 14 residues. CDR3 in amino acids: CASSLTAERPIPYF. The CDR3 nucleotides are TGTGCCAGCAGTTTAACGGCGGAACGTCCTATTCCTTACTTC.

Notes on this clonotype: Germline and junction disagree at one end, which may indicate a read error. This chain connects TRBV11-2 to TRBJ2-3, with D possibly TRBD2 on 5 matching bases. Germline V CDR1 and CDR2: SGHAT, FQNNGV. The CDR3 is made up of 17 amino acids. CDR3 DNA sequence: TGTGCCAGTACCATCCGGAGGCTAAAGGAGAGCACAGAAACGCAGTATTTT. Protein product: CASTIRRLKESTETQYF. The complete variable domain, with remaining parts taken from reference TRBV11-2 and TRBJ2-3, reads EAGVAQSPRYKIIEKRQSVAFWCNPISGHATLYWYQQILGQGPKLLIQFQNNGVVDDSQLPKDRFSAERLKGVDSTLKIQPAKLEDSAVYLCASTIRRLKESTETQYFGPGTRLTVL.

A note on this clonotype: With a much larger clone just one base away, this may be a read error. The chain uses TRBV12-3 or TRBV12-4 and TRBJ1-1; D might be TRBD1 (5 bases). This CDR3 is built from 15 residues. The germline V and J ends were trimmed by 6 bases and 0 bases, with 14 bases remaining between them. CDR3 nucleotide sequence: TGTGCCAGCAGCTACGTTAGGGGCATGAACACTGAAGCTTTCTTT. Protein sequence: CASSYVRGMNTEAFF.

This clonotype was detected a few times. The rearrangement joins TRBV7-9 to TRBJ2-3; D possibly corresponds to TRBD2 (5 bases). Germline V gives CDR1 SEHNR, CDR2 FQNEAQ (reference sequence). The CDR3 is made up of 12 amino acids. The germline V and J ends were trimmed by 6 bases and 6 bases, with 10 bases remaining between them. This chain's CDR3 is CASRASGDTQYF. The CDR3 coding sequence is TGTGCCAGCAGGGCGTCGGGGGATACGCAGTATTTT.

A word on this clonotype: One end of the junction does not line up with germline, which may come from a read error. This chain connects TRBV5-1 to TRBJ1-1; D remains unclear. Per germline, CDR1 SGHRS and CDR2 YFSETQ. This CDR3 region has 15 residues. CDR3 region: CTSSLGARQNTEAFF. CDR3 bases: TGCACCAGCAGCTTGGGAGCTCGACAGAACACTGAAGCTTTCTTT.

Worth noting for this clonotype: With a much larger clone just one base away, this may be a read error. The rearrangement uses TRBV6-6 and TRBJ1-4, with 7 bases aligning to TRBD1. With V trimmed by 4 bases and J by 10 bases, 9 bases remained unmatched. Germline V gene data show CDR1 as MNHNY and CDR2 as SVGAGI (reference sequence). This CDR3 region has 14 residues. For the CDR3, the DNA is TGTGCCAGCAGTTCCCAGGGGGGGTATGGAAAACTGTTTTTT. Translating it yields CASSSQGGYGKLFF.

The CDR3 DNA reads TGCGCCAGCAGTGATGCCTTACAAGCACGGGATACGCAGTATTTT. Translating it yields CASSDALQARDTQYF. This chain uses TRBV10-1 with TRBJ2-3; D gene unclear. V lost 3 bases to trimming and J lost 6 bases, with 16 bases between them. CDR3 length equals 15 residues. Germline CDR1 reads WNHNN; CDR2 reads SYGVQD (reference sequence).

The chain is built from TRBV5-6 and TRBJ1-1; D might be TRBD1 (5 bases). The V end lost 1 base, the J end lost 0 bases, and 16 bases lay between the germline ends. The CDR3 consists of 17 residues. Germline CDR1 reads SGHDT; CDR2 reads YYEEEE. CDR3 protein: CASSLPGGGAMNTEAFF. The DNA for the CDR3 is TGTGCCAGCAGCTTGCCCGGCGGGGGAGCGATGAACACTGAAGCTTTCTTT.

Details on this clonotype: One end of the junction varies from germline; a read error may be responsible. The CDR3 spells CPSSIAGPYNEQFF. Here the CDR3 DNA reads TGTCCCAGCAGCATAGCGGGCCCATACAATGAGCAGTTCTTC. This sequence joins TRBV11-2 and TRBJ2-1; 7 nucleotides line up with TRBD2. The germline V gene has CDR1 SGHAT and CDR2 FQNNGV. The CDR3 has 14 amino acids.

A note on this clonotype: This sequence may be a read error, since a much larger clone differs from it by one base. The conserved closing phenylalanine or tryptophan is absent in this CDR3, likely reflecting a read error. The chain uses TRBV5-4 and TRBJ2-3; D is ambiguous. The CDR3 contains 14 residues. Trimming removed 1 base at V and 2 bases at J, with 8 bases between. Germline assignment: CDR1 SGHNT and CDR2 YYREEE (reference sequence). This CDR3 reads CASSLYGVTDTQYY. CDR3 nucleotide sequence: TGTGCCAGCAGCTTGTATGGGGTCACAGATACGCAGTATTAT.

This clonotype has ten or more counts. This sequence joins TRBV5-4 and TRBJ2-3; TRBD1 matches 8 bases. This CDR3 is 15 amino acids long. The V and J ends lost 3 bases and 3 bases, in that order; junction bases with no gene match: 6. Germline V gene lookup returns CDR1 SGHNT and CDR2 YYREEE (reference sequence). The CDR3 here is CASSSTGTGTDTQYF. For the CDR3, the DNA is TGTGCCAGCAGCTCCACCGGGACAGGTACAGATACGCAGTATTTT.

On this clonotype itself: Being one base from a much bigger clone, this may be a read error. The J gene is TRBJ2-3, the V gene TRBV6-2 or TRBV6-3; D remains ambiguous. The CDR3 sequence is 12 residues long. The germline V gene has CDR1 MNHEY and CDR2 SVGEGT. Trimming cost V 7 bases and J 7 bases, with 12 bases left between them. CDR3 protein: CASISRWHTQYF. The DNA for the CDR3 is TGTGCCAGCATTAGCAGGTGGCATACGCAGTATTTT.

This clonotype showed up just a few times. The rearrangement links TRBV13 to TRBJ2-5; D is undetermined. V lost 5 bases and J 5 bases, leaving 21 bases between the germline ends. The CDR3 totals 16 residues. The germline V gene encodes CDR1 PRHDT and CDR2 FYEKMQ (reference sequence). The CDR3 sequence: CASSPRKSSVSETQYF. The CDR3 DNA reads as TGTGCCAGCAGCCCTAGGAAGTCGAGCGTCTCGGAGACCCAGTACTTC.

About this clonotype itself: A read error may account for a junction end that differs from germline. The chain links TRBV9 to TRBJ1-5, with D tentatively TRBD1 (5 bases). Per germline, CDR1 SGDLS and CDR2 YYNGEE. The CDR3 is 17 amino acids. The CDR3 loop reads CASSPGDRLYSNQSQHF. DNA for the CDR3: TGTGCCAGCAGCCCCGGTGACAGACTTTATAGCAATCAGTCCCAGCATTTT.

The chain couples TRBV6-2 or TRBV6-3 to TRBJ1-1; a weak D match, TRBD1 (5 bases). CDR1 is MNHEY, CDR2 SVGEGT, per germline. V gave up 5 bases and J gave up 0 bases, with 13 bases separating them. This CDR3 comprises 15 residues. CDR3 sequence: CASSRTSTMNTEAFF. CDR3 nucleotide sequence: TGTGCCAGCAGTAGGACAAGCACGATGAACACTGAAGCTTTCTTT.

The chain is built from TRBV7-6 and TRBJ1-5, with a tentative D call TRBD1 (5 bases). The CDR3 is made up of 17 amino acids. V was pared by 3 bases and J by 3 bases, with 18 bases between. The germline gives CDR1 SGHVS, CDR2 FNYEAQ. The CDR3: CASSLGGHQRVNQPQHF. For the CDR3, the DNA is TGTGCCAGCAGCTTGGGTGGACATCAGAGGGTCAATCAGCCCCAGCATTTT.

This clonotype was picked up many times. The V gene is TRBV12-3 or TRBV12-4, the J gene TRBJ2-5; 13 bases line up with TRBD2. This CDR3 spans 14 amino acids. J lost 5 bases, V lost 6 bases, and 3 bases had no gene match. CDR3 in amino acids: CASRLAGGGETQYF. The DNA of the CDR3 is TGTGCCAGCAGACTAGCGGGAGGGGGGGAGACCCAGTACTTC.

The chain uses TRBV6-4 and TRBJ1-2; 8 bases are a match to TRBD1. The CDR3 is made up of 18 amino acids. V lost 0 bases to trimming and J lost 1 base; unmatched junction nucleotides: 10. Germline CDR1 is MRHNA and CDR2 is SNTAGT. CDR3 in DNA: TGTGCCAGCAGTGACTCGAGTCGAGGGACAGGTGTTAACTATGGCTACACCTTC. Residues: CASSDSSRGTGVNYGYTF.

As to this clonotype: Here the CDR3 omits its conserved ending phenylalanine or tryptophan, so a read error is the likely source. The gene calls are TRBV5-4 and TRBJ2-5; 9 bases align to TRBD1. Germline V gene data show CDR1 as SGHNT and CDR2 as YYREEE (reference sequence). V lost 0 bases, J lost 5 bases, and 11 bases stayed unmatched. There are 17 residues in the CDR3. The CDR3 sequence is CASSLGQGQGGTETQYS. CDR3 sequence (DNA): TGTGCCAGCAGCTTGGGCCAGGGACAGGGCGGGACCGAGACCCAGTACTCC.

The chain has TRBV28 and TRBJ2-3; 9 nucleotides align to TRBD1. The CDR3 extends over 17 amino acids. Germline V gene sequence: CDR1 MDHEN, CDR2 SYDVKM. V shed 6 bases and J 1 base; nucleotides not matched to a gene: 11. The CDR3 DNA reads TGTGCCAGCAGCGCCCGGGCGCGGACAGGGGGCACAGATACGCAGTATTTT. Protein sequence: CASSARARTGGTDTQYF.